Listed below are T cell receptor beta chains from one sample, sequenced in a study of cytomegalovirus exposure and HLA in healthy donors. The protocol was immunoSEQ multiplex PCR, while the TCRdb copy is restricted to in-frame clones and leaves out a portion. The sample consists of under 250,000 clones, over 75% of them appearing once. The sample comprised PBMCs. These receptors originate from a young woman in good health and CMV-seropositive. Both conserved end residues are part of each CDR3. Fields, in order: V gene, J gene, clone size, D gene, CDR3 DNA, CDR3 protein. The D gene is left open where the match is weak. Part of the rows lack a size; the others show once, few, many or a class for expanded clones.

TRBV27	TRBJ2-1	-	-	TGTGCCAGCAGTTTCCCCGCCGCAGGGGGGAGATACAATGAGCAGTTCTTC	CASSFPAAGGRYNEQFF
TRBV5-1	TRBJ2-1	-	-	TGCGCCAGCAGCTTACTAGGGTTGGGAAATGAGCAGTTCTTC	CASSLLGLGNEQFF
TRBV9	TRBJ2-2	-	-	TGTGCCAGCAGCGCCTCCGGAGGGTCCCGGGAAGGGGAGCTGTTTTTT	CASSASGGSREGELFF
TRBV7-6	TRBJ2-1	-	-	TGTGCCAGCAGCGCAGAGGTGATGGGTAACAATGAGCAGTTCTTC	CASSAEVMGNNEQFF
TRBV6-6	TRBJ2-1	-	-	TGTGCCAGCAGTTACTCTCGCGACCGACTCAATGAGCAGTTCTTC	CASSYSRDRLNEQFF
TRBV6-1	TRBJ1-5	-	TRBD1	TGTGCCAGCAGGTCACAGGGGGGCAATCAGCCCCAGCATTTT	CASRSQGGNQPQHF
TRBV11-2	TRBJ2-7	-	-	TGTGCCAGCAGCTCAACTAGTCCCTCCTACGAGCAGTACTTC	CASSSTSPSYEQYF
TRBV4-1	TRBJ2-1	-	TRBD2	TGCGCCAGCAGCCAAGCGGCTAGCGGCTACAATGAGCAGTTCTTC	CASSQAASGYNEQFF
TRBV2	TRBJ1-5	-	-	TGTGCCACCGCTGACAGGAGGAATAATCAGCCCCAGCATTTT	CATADRRNNQPQHF
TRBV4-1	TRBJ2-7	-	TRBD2	TGCGCCAGCAGCCAAGAGCTAGCGGGGTTCGAGGAGCAGTACTTC	CASSQELAGFEEQYF
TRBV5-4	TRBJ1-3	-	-	TGTGCCAGCAGCTTGGAAGCGGGGGGAAACACCATATATTTT	CASSLEAGGNTIYF
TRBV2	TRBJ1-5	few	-	TGTGCCAGCAGTGACAGGGTAGGAAATCAGCCCCAGCATTTT	CASSDRVGNQPQHF
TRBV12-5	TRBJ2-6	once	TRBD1	TGTGCTAGTGGTTGGGGACAGGCGAGCTCTGGGGCCAACGTCCTGACTTTC	CASGWGQASSGANVLTF
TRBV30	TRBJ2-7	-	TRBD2	TGTGCCTGGAGTTATGGGGGAGGGCTCTACGAGCAGTACTTC	CAWSYGGGLYEQYF
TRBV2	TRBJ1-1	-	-	TGTGCCAGCAGTGTAGACCGGGTCCCGATGGGCACTGAAGCTTTCTTT	CASSVDRVPMGTEAFF
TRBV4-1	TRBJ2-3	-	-	TGCGCCAGCAGCCTGGAGAATGCGGCAGATACGCAGTATTTT	CASSLENAADTQYF
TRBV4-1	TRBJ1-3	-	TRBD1	TGCGCCAGCAGCCAAGTACTAGGACAGGGGGCAGACACCATATATTTT	CASSQVLGQGADTIYF
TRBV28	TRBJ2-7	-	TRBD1	TGTGCCAGCAGTTTACCAGGGACAGGGGGCTACGAGCAGTACTTC	CASSLPGTGGYEQYF
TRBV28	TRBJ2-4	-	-	TGTGCCAGCAGCTTCAGCGTGATCAACATTCAGTACTTC	CASSFSVINIQYF
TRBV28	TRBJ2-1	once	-	TGTGCCAGCAGTTTAAACTTCGGGGTCTTGTCGTACAATGAGCAGTTCTTC	CASSLNFGVLSYNEQFF
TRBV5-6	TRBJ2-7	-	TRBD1	TGTGCCAGCAGCGGATATTGGGGACAGGGGATCTACTACGAGCAGTACTTC	CASSGYWGQGIYYEQYF
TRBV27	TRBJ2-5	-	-	TGTGCCAGCAGTTTCTCCCGGGTCGGGGAGACCCAGTACTTC	CASSFSRVGETQYF
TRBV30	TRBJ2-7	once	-	TGTGCCTGGAGTGTAATTAATCCCTACGAGCAGTACTTC	CAWSVINPYEQYF
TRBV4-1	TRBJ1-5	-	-	TGCGCCAGCAGCCAAGAGGAGGGAGGTAATCAGCCCCAGCATTTT	CASSQEEGGNQPQHF
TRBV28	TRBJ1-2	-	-	TGTGCCAGCAGCTCAGGACAGTCTACTAACTATGGCTACACCTTC	CASSSGQSTNYGYTF
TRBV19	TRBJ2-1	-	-	TGTGCCAGTACGCGGAGGTCCGGAAATGAGCAGTTCTTC	CASTRRSGNEQFF
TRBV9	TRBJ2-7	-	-	TGTGCCAGCAGCGTAGGGGCGACGAGCTCCTACGAGCAGTACTTC	CASSVGATSSYEQYF
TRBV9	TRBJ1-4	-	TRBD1	TGTGCCAGCAGCGTTCGGGACAGGGGCCAACCACACTTGCAACTAATTGAAAAACTGTTTTTT	CASSVRDRGQPHLQLIEKLFF
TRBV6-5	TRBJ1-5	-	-	TGTGCCAGCAGTTATTCAGGGGCTAGCAATCAGCCCCAGCATTTT	CASSYSGASNQPQHF
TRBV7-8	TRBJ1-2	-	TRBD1	TGTGCCAGCAGCTTAGAACGGTTAGGGGGCGCCTATGGCTACACCTTC	CASSLERLGGAYGYTF
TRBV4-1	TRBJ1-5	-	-	TGCGCCAGCAGCCCCCAACCAGACAGTCGAAATCAGCCCCAGCATTTT	CASSPQPDSRNQPQHF
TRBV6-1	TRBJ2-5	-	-	TGTGCCAGCAGTGCCGTGGACTCAACCCAGTACTTC	CASSAVDSTQYF
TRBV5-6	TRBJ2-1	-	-	TGTGCCAGCAGCCGGGGGAAGTACAATGAGCAGTTCTTC	CASSRGKYNEQFF
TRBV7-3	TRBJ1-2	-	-	TGTGCCAGCAGCTTAGAACAGCCGGTTAACTATGGCTACACCTTC	CASSLEQPVNYGYTF
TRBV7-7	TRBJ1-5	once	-	TGTGCCAGCAGCTTAGGAGTTAATCAGCCCCAGCATTTT	CASSLGVNQPQHF
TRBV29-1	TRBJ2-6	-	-	TGCAGCGCTGCACGGAGCTCTGGGGCCAACGTCCTGACTTTC	CSAARSSGANVLTF
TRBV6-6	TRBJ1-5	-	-	TGTGCCAGCAGTTCGGGGGTGGGGGGTCAGCCCCAGCATTTT	CASSSGVGGQPQHF
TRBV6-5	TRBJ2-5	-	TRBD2	TGTGCCAGCAGTTACTCGACGGGGCGCGGGGGGACCCAGTACTTC	CASSYSTGRGGTQYF